Listed below are T cell receptor beta chains from one sample, sequenced in a study of OX40 agonist ivuxolimab in advanced cancers. Libraries were prepared by immunoSEQ multiplex PCR; TCRdb keeps only in-frame clonotypes and omits some of them. This table holds about 82,000 clones, about 86% found once. The material sequenced was CD4+ or CD8+ T cells sorted from blood, taken in a trial of the OX40 agonist ivuxolimab. The receptors here all came from an adult with an advanced solid tumor such as melanoma, head and neck, liver or kidney cancer. The CDR3 runs from the conserved cysteine through the conserved F or W. D genes are given only for firm matches. Clone size is not always given. Where it is, it says once, few, many or a class for expanded clones.

. | TRBJ2-1 | TRBD1 | TRBV7-6 | TGTGCCAGCAGCGCCAGGGGGTCGGGGTTCAATGAGCAGTTCTTC | CASSARGSGFNEQFF
. | TRBJ1-3 | . | TRBV6-1 | TGTGCCAGCAGTGCCTCACGCGGGGGGCTAGTGAACACCATATATTTT | CASSASRGGLVNTIYF
. | TRBJ2-7 | . | TRBV29-1 | TGCAGCGGGGGGGTCAGCGACGAGCAGTACTTC | CSGGVSDEQYF
. | TRBJ1-2 | TRBD1 | TRBV12-5 | TGTGCTAGTGGTTGGGACAGGGGAGGCTACACCTTC | CASGWDRGGYTF
. | TRBJ2-5 | . | TRBV5-4 | TGTGCCAGCAGCCCCGAGCTGGGCCTCCAAGAGACCCAGTACTTC | CASSPELGLQETQYF
once | TRBJ1-3 | TRBD1 | TRBV10-3 | TGTGCCACTAGACAGGGGGACTCTGGAAACACCATATATTTT | CATRQGDSGNTIYF
once | TRBJ2-1 | TRBD2 | TRBV7-3 | TGTGCCAGCAGCTTATTACTAGCGGGTTACAATGAGCAGTTCTTC | CASSLLLAGYNEQFF
. | TRBJ2-7 | TRBD1 | TRBV4-1 | TGCGCCAGCAGCCAAGGCTCGGACAGGGGTTACGAGCAGTACTTC | CASSQGSDRGYEQYF
. | TRBJ2-1 | . | TRBV4-3 | TGCGCCAGCAGCCAAGATGGATTAGGTAGCTCCTACAATGAGCAGTTCTTC | CASSQDGLGSSYNEQFF
. | TRBJ2-2 | . | TRBV5-1 | TGCGCCAGCAGCTTGGTCACGAAAGACGGGGAGCTGTTTTTT | CASSLVTKDGELFF
. | TRBJ1-1 | . | TRBV10-3 | TGTGCCATCAGTGAGTTGGGGTTGGGGACTGAAGCTTTCTTT | CAISELGLGTEAFF
. | TRBJ1-2 | TRBD1 | TRBV6-4 | TGTGCCAGCAGTGGAGAGACAGGGTATGGCTACACCTTC | CASSGETGYGYTF
. | TRBJ1-1 | . | TRBV6-1 | TGTGCCAGCAGTGAGGGCAGGACGAACACTGAAGCTTTCTTT | CASSEGRTNTEAFF
. | TRBJ2-7 | TRBD1 | TRBV6-5 | TGTGCCAGCAGTTCCGGACAGGATGGCCTGTACGAGCAGTACTTC | CASSSGQDGLYEQYF
. | TRBJ2-1 | . | TRBV27 | TGTGCCAGCAGTTTACGACGCACTAGCAATGAGCAGTTCTTC | CASSLRRTSNEQFF
. | TRBJ2-5 | . | TRBV20-1 | TGCAGTGTGGCGCAGGAGGAGACCCAGTACTTC | CSVAQEETQYF
. | TRBJ2-1 | TRBD2 | TRBV9 | TGTGCCAGCAGCGGCACCGGGACTAGCGGGAGGGAATATTACAATGAGCAGTTCTTC | CASSGTGTSGREYYNEQFF
. | TRBJ1-1 | . | TRBV5-1 | TGCGCCAGCAGCTCGGATCCGGGCACGGACACTGAAGCTTTCTTT | CASSSDPGTDTEAFF
once | TRBJ1-2 | TRBD1 | TRBV7-2 | TGTGCCAGCAGCTCCCGACAGGGAGCTAACTATGGCTACACCTTC | CASSSRQGANYGYTF
. | TRBJ1-4 | . | TRBV10-3 | TGTGCCATCAGTGACCCCCCGGGGGAGGGAGAAAAACTGTTTTTT | CAISDPPGEGEKLFF
. | TRBJ2-5 | . | TRBV5-6 | TGTGCCAGCACGGGAAGGGGGTTCCAAGAGACCCAGTACTTC | CASTGRGFQETQYF
. | TRBJ2-3 | . | TRBV5-8 | TGTGCCAGCAGCCCCTCTTATAGCACAGATACGCAGTATTTT | CASSPSYSTDTQYF
. | TRBJ2-5 | . | TRBV5-1 | TGCGCCAGCAGCTCGGGAGGGGGCGTGGGAGAGACCCAGTACTTC | CASSSGGGVGETQYF
. | TRBJ2-7 | TRBD2 | TRBV7-2 | TGTGCCAGCAGCTTAGCAGCTAGCGGGAGTCGGTCGTACGAGCAGTACTTC | CASSLAASGSRSYEQYF
. | TRBJ2-2 | . | TRBV7-7 | TGTGCTAGCAGCTTCTCCAGGTACACCGGGGAGCTGTTTTTT | CASSFSRYTGELFF
. | TRBJ2-2 | . | TRBV7-9 | TGTGCCAGCAGCCCTACAAGGGGACCCACCGGGGAGCTGTTTTTT | CASSPTRGPTGELFF
. | TRBJ2-4 | . | TRBV6-1 | TGTGCCAGCAGGGGACTTGGAGAGGCCAAAAACATTCAGTACTTC | CASRGLGEAKNIQYF
. | TRBJ2-7 | TRBD2 | TRBV7-2 | TGTGCCAGCAGCTTAAGCGGGAGGGTCAACGAGCAGTACTTC | CASSLSGRVNEQYF
. | TRBJ2-5 | . | TRBV29-1 | TGCAGCGCAACGGGACAAGGCCAAGAGACCCAGTACTTC | CSATGQGQETQYF
. | TRBJ2-1 | TRBD2 | TRBV25-1 | TGTGCCAGCAGTGAATATGGGAGCGGGAGGGGGGCCTACAATGAGCAGTTCTTC | CASSEYGSGRGAYNEQFF
. | TRBJ2-3 | . | TRBV5-5 | TGTGCCAGCAGCTTGGGGTACACAGATACGCAGTATTTT | CASSLGYTDTQYF
once | TRBJ2-3 | TRBD1 | TRBV30 | TGTGCCTGGAGTGGCGACAGGGGCGCAGATACGCAGTATTTT | CAWSGDRGADTQYF
. | TRBJ2-7 | . | TRBV13 | TGTGCCAGCAGCCCCTCCAATAGGGCCTACGAGCAGTACTTC | CASSPSNRAYEQYF